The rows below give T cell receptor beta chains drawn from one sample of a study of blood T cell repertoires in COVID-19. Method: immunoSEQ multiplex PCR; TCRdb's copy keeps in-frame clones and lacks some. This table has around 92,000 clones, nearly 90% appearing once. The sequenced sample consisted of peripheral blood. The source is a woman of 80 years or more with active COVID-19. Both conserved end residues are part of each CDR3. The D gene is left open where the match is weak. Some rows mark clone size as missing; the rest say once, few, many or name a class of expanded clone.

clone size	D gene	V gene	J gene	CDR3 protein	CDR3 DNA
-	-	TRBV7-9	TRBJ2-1	CASSLGPGAYNEQFF	TGTGCCAGCAGCTTAGGGCCGGGAGCGTACAATGAGCAGTTCTTC
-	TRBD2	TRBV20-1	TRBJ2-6	CSASGLAGARTSGANVLTF	TGCAGTGCTAGTGGTCTAGCGGGAGCCCGGACCTCTGGGGCCAACGTCCTGACTTTC
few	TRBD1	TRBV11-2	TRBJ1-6	CASSFGTVNSPLHF	TGTGCCAGCAGCTTCGGGACAGTTAATTCACCCCTCCACTTT
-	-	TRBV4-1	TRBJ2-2	CASSQGGGNTNTGELFF	TGCGCCAGCAGCCAAGGGGGCGGGAACACGAACACCGGGGAGCTGTTTTTT
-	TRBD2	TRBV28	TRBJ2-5	CASSLAGDLGETQYF	TGTGCCAGCAGTTTAGCGGGAGATCTTGGAGAGACCCAGTACTTC
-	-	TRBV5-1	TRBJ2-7	CASSLALVSGEQYF	TGCGCCAGCAGCTTGGCGCTAGTGTCTGGCGAGCAGTACTTC
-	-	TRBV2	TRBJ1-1	CASKLELAEAFF	TGTGCCAGCAAACTTGAGTTAGCTGAAGCTTTCTTT
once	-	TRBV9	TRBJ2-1	CASSPRGGALRQFF	TGTGCCAGCAGCCCAAGGGGAGGAGCGTTGAGGCAGTTCTTC
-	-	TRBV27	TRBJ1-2	CASSASRDFSPLYGYTF	TGTGCCAGCAGTGCCTCCCGGGACTTCTCTCCCCTCTATGGCTACACCTTC
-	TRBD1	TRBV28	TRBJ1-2	CASSTGTGVIYGYTF	TGTGCCAGCAGTACCGGGACAGGGGTTATCTATGGCTACACCTTC
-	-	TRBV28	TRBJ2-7	CASSYSLSGAYEQYF	TGTGCCAGCAGTTACTCGCTGTCGGGGGCCTACGAGCAGTACTTC
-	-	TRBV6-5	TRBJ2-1	CATRFLRSSYNEQFF	TGTGCCACTCGGTTTTTGAGGTCTTCCTACAATGAGCAGTTCTTC
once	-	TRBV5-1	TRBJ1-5	CASSLRGEGQPQHF	TGCGCCAGCAGCTTGAGGGGGGAGGGTCAGCCCCAGCATTTT
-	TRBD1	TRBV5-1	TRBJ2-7	CASSPDRAIPSYEQYF	TGCGCCAGCAGCCCGGACAGGGCGATTCCCTCCTACGAGCAGTACTTC
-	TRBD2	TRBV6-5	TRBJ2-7	CASSGLAQGYEQYF	TGTGCCAGCTCGGGACTAGCGCAGGGATACGAGCAGTACTTC
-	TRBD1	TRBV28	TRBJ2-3	CASSLGAGTGSSDTQYF	TGTGCCAGCAGTCTAGGCGCCGGGACAGGGAGTTCAGATACGCAGTATTTT
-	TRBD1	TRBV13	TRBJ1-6	CASSFGQAANSPLHF	TGTGCCAGCAGCTTCGGACAGGCGGCTAATTCACCCCTCCACTTT
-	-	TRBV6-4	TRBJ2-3	CASSRQLTDTQYF	TGTGCCAGCAGTCGACAGCTCACAGATACGCAGTATTTT
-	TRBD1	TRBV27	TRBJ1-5	CASSSRPGTGGNQPQHF	TGTGCCAGCAGTTCCCGTCCCGGGACAGGGGGCAATCAGCCCCAGCATTTT
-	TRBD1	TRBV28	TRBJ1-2	CASSLGSAQGAGGYTF	TGTGCCAGCAGTTTAGGCTCGGCCCAGGGGGCGGGAGGCTACACCTTC
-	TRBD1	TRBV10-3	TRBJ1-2	CVITVDRGSYGYTF	TGTGTCATCACCGTGGACAGGGGAAGCTATGGCTACACCTTC
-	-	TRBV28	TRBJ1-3	CASSLVGSGNTIYF	TGTGCCAGCAGTTTAGTCGGCTCTGGAAACACCATATATTTT
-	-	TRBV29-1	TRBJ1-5	CSVAAGVDQPQHF	TGCAGCGTTGCTGCCGGAGTTGATCAGCCCCAGCATTTT
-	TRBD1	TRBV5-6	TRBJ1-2	CASSMRQGANPNYGYTF	TGTGCCAGCAGCATGAGACAGGGGGCTAATCCAAACTATGGCTACACCTTC
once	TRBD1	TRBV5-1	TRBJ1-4	CASSPLTGGGEKLFF	TGCGCCAGCAGCCCCCTTACAGGGGGCGGTGAAAAACTGTTTTTT
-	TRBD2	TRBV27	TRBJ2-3	CASGSAGRADTQYF	TGTGCCAGCGGGTCAGCGGGAAGGGCAGATACGCAGTATTTT
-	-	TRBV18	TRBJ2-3	CASSPRWVAEGTDTQYF	TGTGCCAGCTCACCCAGATGGGTCGCCGAGGGCACAGATACGCAGTATTTT
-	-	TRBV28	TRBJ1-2	CASSSGAGGYGYTF	TGTGCCAGCAGTTCAGGGGCCGGAGGCTATGGCTACACCTTC
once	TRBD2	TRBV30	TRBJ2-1	CAWSVRWEGNEQFF	TGTGCCTGGAGTGTACGGTGGGAGGGGAATGAGCAGTTCTTC
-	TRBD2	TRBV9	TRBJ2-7	CASSVTSAPRGKQYF	TGTGCCAGCAGCGTGACTAGCGCCCCCCGCGGGAAGCAGTACTTC
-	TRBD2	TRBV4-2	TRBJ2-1	CASSQASGRAHNEQFF	TGTGCCAGCAGCCAAGCTAGCGGGAGGGCCCACAATGAGCAGTTCTTC